This T cell receptor (beta chain) comes out of a study of graft-versus-host responses after intestinal transplantation. Study-level background: Uniformly, recipients were administered anti-thymocyte globulin induction with subsequent tacrolimus and steroids for approximately three years.

Note on this clone: Its antigen is unknown.

TCRdb's table, derived via immunoSEQ multiplex PCR, lists solely in-frame clones and lacks some. Seen here are 95,000 to 130,000 clones, roughly nine tenths observed once, and the top ten hold roughly 0.2%. In germline, CDR1 is SEHNR, CDR2 FQNEAQ (reference sequence). V dropped 0 bases and J dropped 3; count of bases not matched to a gene: 7. The CDR3 is 16 residues long. Points from the study as a whole: High graft-versus-host to host-versus-graft T cell clonal ratios marked allografts of patients with graft-donor macrochimerism. Declines in HvG clones occurring early post-transplant were associated with peak circulating GvH clone levels.

The chain links TRBV7-9 to TRBJ1-1, with TRBD1 identical over 7 bases. The TCR comes from a human donor who received an intestinal transplant. The source material was unstimulated CD4+ T cells sorted from spleen or lymph node cells, sampled before intestinal transplant. The CDR3 protein is CASSLAGGKHDTEAFF. The CDR3 nucleotides read TGTGCCAGCAGCTTAGCAGGGGGCAAACATGACACTGAAGCTTTCTTT. The variable domain in full, completed from reference TRBV7-9 and TRBJ1-1, reads DTGVSQNPRHKITKRGQNVTFRCDPISEHNRLYWYRQTLGQGPEFLTYFQNEAQLEKSRLLSDRFSAERPKGSFSTLEIQRTEQGDSAMYLCASSLAGGKHDTEAFFGQGTRLTVV.